This TCR beta chain was sequenced during a study of T cell changes during pregnancy in multiple sclerosis. Deletions cut 3 bases from V and 7 bases from J, with 12 bases between. This CDR3 has 14 residues. CDR1 SNHLY and CDR2 FYNNEI come from the germline V gene. Data came from immunoSEQ multiplex PCR; TCRdb stores just in-frame clones and leaves some out. The sample includes 35,000 to 50,000 clones, over 85% of them seen just once. Here the sequenced sample was CD4+ T cells from peripheral blood mononuclear cells, taken in the first trimester of pregnancy. The chain joins TRBV2 to TRBJ1-4; D is uncertain. The receptor was derived from a female donor with multiple sclerosis, enrolled in a pregnancy study. The CDR3 is CASSESPRREKLFF. The CDR3 DNA sequence: TGTGCCAGCAGTGAGTCACCGCGCCGTGAAAAACTGTTTTTT.